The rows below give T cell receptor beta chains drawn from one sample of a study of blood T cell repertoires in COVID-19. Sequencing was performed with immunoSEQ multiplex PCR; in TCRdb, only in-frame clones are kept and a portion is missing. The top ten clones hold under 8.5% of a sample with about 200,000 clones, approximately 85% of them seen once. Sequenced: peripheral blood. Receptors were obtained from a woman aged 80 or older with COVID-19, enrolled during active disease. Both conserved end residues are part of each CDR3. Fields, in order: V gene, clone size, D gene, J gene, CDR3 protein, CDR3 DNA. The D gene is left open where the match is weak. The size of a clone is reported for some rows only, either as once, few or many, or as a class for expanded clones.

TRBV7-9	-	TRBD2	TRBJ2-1	CASSPGTSGHNEQFF	TGTGCCAGCAGCCCGGGGACTAGCGGCCACAATGAGCAGTTCTTC
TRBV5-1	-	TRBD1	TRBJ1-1	CASSFRTGGATEAFF	TGCGCCAGCAGCTTCCGGACAGGGGGCGCAACTGAAGCTTTCTTT
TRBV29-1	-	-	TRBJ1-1	CSVETTRNTEAFF	TGCAGCGTTGAGACTACACGGAACACTGAAGCTTTCTTT
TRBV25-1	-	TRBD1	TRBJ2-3	CASRGQGSTDTQYF	TGTGCCAGCAGAGGACAGGGGAGCACAGATACGCAGTATTTT
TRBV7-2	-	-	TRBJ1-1	CASSLERQRNTEAFF	TGTGCCAGCAGCTTAGAGAGGCAGCGGAACACTGAAGCTTTCTTT
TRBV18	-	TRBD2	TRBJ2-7	CASSPGTSGYEQYF	TGTGCCAGCTCACCCGGGACTAGCGGCTACGAGCAGTACTTC
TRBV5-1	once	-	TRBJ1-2	CASSPRHDALYGYTF	TGCGCCAGCAGCCCGAGACACGATGCCCTCTATGGCTACACCTTC
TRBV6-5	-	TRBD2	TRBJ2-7	CASSSQTSGTSYEQYF	TGTGCCAGCAGTTCCCAGACTAGCGGAACCTCCTACGAGCAGTACTTC
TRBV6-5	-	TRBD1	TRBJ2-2	CASSRDRNTGELFF	TGTGCCAGCAGCCGGGACAGGAACACCGGGGAGCTGTTTTTT
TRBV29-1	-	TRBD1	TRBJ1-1	CSVEATGGYGFGVTEAFF	TGCAGCGTTGAGGCCACAGGGGGCTATGGGTTCGGTGTCACTGAAGCTTTCTTT
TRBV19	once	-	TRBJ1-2	CASKTGNGYTF	TGTGCCAGTAAAACAGGGAACGGCTACACCTTC
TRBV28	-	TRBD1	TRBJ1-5	CASSFLRDSANQPQHF	TGTGCCAGCAGTTTTCTCCGGGACAGTGCTAATCAGCCCCAGCATTTT
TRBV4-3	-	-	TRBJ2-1	CASSQDRRVSYNEQFF	TGCGCCAGCAGCCAAGATCGCAGGGTTTCCTACAATGAGCAGTTCTTC
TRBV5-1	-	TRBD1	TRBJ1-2	CASSLGDRDFEGYTF	TGCGCCAGCAGCTTGGGGGACAGGGATTTCGAGGGCTACACCTTC
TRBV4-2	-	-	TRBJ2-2	CASSQGRTGELFF	TGTGCCAGCAGCCAAGGGCGGACCGGGGAGCTGTTTTTT
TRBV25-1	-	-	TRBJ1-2	CASSEQGYGYTF	TGTGCCAGCAGTGAACAGGGATATGGCTACACCTTC
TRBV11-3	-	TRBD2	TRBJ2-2	CASSLDWGKRENTGELFF	TGTGCCAGCAGCTTAGATTGGGGGAAGCGGGAGAACACCGGGGAGCTGTTTTTT
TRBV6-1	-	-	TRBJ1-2	CASSEGQGIMRGYTF	TGTGCCAGCAGTGAAGGGCAGGGGATTATGAGGGGCTACACCTTC
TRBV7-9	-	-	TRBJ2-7	CASSLSSIEQYF	TGTGCCAGCAGCTTAAGTTCTATAGAGCAGTACTTC
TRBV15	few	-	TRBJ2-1	CATSRARGAGYNEQFF	TGTGCCACCAGCAGAGCCCGGGGGGCGGGCTACAATGAGCAGTTCTTC
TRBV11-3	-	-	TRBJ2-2	CASRGGGDHTGELFF	TGTGCCAGCAGGGGGGGAGGAGACCACACCGGGGAGCTGTTTTTT
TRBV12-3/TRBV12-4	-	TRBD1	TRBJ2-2	CVCPQGDTGELFF	TGTGTCTGCCCCCAGGGGGACACCGGGGAGCTGTTTTTT
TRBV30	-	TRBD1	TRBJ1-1	CAWSVRQGAAEAFF	TGTGCCTGGAGTGTAAGACAGGGGGCGGCTGAAGCTTTCTTT
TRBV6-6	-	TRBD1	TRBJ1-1	CASSSSDRGGTEAFF	TGTGCCAGCAGCTCAAGCGACAGGGGGGGCACTGAAGCTTTCTTT
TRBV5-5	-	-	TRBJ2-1	CASSLNDGEYNEQFF	TGTGCCAGCAGCTTGAACGACGGGGAGTACAATGAGCAGTTCTTC
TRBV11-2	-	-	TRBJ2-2	CASSLGGLYTGELFF	TGTGCCAGCAGCTTAGGGGGCCTATACACCGGGGAGCTGTTTTTT
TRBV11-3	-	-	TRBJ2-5	CASSLEVGGVETQYF	TGTGCCAGCAGCTTAGAGGTGGGAGGAGTAGAGACCCAGTACTTC
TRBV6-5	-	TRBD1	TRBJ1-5	CASSRDSSNQPQHF	TGTGCCAGCAGCCGGGACAGCTCCAATCAGCCCCAGCATTTT
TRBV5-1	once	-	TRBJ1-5	CASSETSNQPQHF	TGCGCCAGCAGCGAGACAAGCAATCAGCCCCAGCATTTT
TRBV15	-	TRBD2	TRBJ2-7	CATSRESRGGTSGRIFFYEQYF	TGTGCCACCAGCAGAGAAAGCCGCGGGGGGACTAGCGGTAGAATTTTCTTCTACGAGCAGTACTTC
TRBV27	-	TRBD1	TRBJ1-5	CASSLADRGQPQHF	TGTGCCAGCAGTTTGGCGGACAGGGGTCAGCCCCAGCATTTT
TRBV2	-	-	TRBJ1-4	CASMGQGTEKLFF	TGTGCCAGCATGGGGCAGGGTACGGAAAAACTGTTTTTT
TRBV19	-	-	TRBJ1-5	CASRIRDSAQHF	TGTGCCAGTAGAATCCGGGACTCAGCCCAGCATTTT